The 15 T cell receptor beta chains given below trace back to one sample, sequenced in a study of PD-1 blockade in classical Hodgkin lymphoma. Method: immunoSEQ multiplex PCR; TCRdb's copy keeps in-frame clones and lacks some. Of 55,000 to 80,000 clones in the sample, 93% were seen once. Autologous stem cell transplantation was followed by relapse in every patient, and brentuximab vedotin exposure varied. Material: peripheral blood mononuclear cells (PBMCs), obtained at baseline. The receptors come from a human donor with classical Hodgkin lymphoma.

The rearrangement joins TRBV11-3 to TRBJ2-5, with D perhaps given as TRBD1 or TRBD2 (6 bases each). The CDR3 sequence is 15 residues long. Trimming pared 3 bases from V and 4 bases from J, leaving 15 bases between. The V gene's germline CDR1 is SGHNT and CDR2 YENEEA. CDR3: CASSLQGLGGETQYF. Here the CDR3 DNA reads TGTGCCAGCAGCTTGCAGGGGCTCGGGGGAGAGACCCAGTACTTC. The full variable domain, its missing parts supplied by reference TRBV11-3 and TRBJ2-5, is EAGVVQSPRYKIIEKKQPVAFWCNPISGHNTLYWYLQNLGQGPELLIRYENEEAVDDSQLPKDRFSAERLKGVDSTLKIQPAELGDSAVYLCASSLQGLGGETQYFGPGTRLLVL.

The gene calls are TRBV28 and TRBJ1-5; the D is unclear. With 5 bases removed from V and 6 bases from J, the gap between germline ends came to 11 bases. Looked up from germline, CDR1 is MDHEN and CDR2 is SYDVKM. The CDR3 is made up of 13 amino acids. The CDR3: CASSPRHVQPQHF. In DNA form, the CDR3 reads TGTGCCAGCAGTCCCCGCCATGTTCAGCCCCAGCATTTT.

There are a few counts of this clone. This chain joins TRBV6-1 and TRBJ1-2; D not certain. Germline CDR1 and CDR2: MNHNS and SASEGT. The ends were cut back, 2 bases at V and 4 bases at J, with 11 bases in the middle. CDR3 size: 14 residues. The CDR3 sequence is CASSEFDQIYGYTF. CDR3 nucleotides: TGTGCCAGCAGTGAATTTGATCAGATCTATGGCTACACCTTC.

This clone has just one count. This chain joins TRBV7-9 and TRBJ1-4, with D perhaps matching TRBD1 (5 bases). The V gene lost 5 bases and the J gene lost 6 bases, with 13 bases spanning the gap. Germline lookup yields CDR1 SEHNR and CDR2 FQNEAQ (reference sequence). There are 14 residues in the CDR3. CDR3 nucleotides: TGTGCCAGCAGCCTGACAGACCCTGATGAAAAACTGTTTTTT. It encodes CASSLTDPDEKLFF.

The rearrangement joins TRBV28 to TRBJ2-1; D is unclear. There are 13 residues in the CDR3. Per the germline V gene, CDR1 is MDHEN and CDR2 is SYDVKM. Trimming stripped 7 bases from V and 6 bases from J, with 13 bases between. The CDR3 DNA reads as TGTGCCAGCACCTCGGGCCAACTCAATGAGCAGTTCTTC. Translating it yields CASTSGQLNEQFF.

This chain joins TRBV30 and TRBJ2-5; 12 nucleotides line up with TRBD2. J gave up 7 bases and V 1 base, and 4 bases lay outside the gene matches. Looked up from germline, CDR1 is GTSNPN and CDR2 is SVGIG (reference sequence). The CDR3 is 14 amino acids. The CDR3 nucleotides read TGTGCCTGGAGTGGGACTAGCGGGGCGGGGACCCAGTACTTC. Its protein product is CAWSGTSGAGTQYF.

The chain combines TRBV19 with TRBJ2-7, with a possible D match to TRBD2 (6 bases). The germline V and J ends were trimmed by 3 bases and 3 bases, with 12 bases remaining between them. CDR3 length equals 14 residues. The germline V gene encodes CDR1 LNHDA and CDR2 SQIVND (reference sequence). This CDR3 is CASSMRGSIYEQYF. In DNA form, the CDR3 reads TGTGCCAGTAGTATGCGGGGATCTATCTACGAGCAGTACTTC.

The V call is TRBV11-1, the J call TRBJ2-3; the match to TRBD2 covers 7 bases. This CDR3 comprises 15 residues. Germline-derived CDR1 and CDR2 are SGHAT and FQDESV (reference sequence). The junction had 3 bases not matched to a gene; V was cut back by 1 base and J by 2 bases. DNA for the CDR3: TGTGCCAGCAGCTTAGTGGGGGGGTTCACAGATACGCAGTATTTT. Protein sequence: CASSLVGGFTDTQYF.

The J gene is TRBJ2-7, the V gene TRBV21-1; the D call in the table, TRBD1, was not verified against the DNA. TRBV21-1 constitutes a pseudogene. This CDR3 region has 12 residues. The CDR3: CASSKHSYEQYF. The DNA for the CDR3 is TGTGCCAGCAGCAAACACTCCTACGAGCAGTACTTC.

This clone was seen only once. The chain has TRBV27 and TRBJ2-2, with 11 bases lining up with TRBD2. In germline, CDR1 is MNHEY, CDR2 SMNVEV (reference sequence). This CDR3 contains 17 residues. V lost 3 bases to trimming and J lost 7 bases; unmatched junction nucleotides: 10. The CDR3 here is CASSLPTSGSRSGELFF. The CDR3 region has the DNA TGTGCCAGCAGTTTGCCCACTAGCGGGAGTCGCAGCGGGGAGCTGTTTTTT.

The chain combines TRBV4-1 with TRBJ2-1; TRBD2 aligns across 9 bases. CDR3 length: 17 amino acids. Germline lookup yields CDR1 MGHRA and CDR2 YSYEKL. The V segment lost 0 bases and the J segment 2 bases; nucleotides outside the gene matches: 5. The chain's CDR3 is CASSQELAGSPYNEQFF. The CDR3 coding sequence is TGCGCCAGCAGCCAAGAGCTAGCGGGATCCCCCTACAATGAGCAGTTCTTC.

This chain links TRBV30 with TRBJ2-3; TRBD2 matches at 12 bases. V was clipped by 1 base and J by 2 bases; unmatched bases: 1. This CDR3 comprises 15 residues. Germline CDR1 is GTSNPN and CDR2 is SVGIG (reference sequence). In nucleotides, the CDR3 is TGTGCCTGGAGTGGACTAGCGGGAGCCACAGATACGCAGTATTTT. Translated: CAWSGLAGATDTQYF.

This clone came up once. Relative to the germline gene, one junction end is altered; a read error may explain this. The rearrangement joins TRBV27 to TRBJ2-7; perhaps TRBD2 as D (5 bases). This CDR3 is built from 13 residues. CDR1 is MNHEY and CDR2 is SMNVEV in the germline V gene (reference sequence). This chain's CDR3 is CASGLGGSYEQYF. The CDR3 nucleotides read TGTGCCAGCGGTTTGGGCGGGTCCTACGAGCAGTACTTC.

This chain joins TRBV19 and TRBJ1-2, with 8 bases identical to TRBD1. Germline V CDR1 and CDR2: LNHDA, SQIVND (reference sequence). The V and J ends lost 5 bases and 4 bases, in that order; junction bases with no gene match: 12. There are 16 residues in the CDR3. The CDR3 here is CASSPNSGQGPYGYTF. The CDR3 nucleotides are TGTGCCAGTAGTCCGAATAGCGGACAGGGCCCCTATGGCTACACCTTC.

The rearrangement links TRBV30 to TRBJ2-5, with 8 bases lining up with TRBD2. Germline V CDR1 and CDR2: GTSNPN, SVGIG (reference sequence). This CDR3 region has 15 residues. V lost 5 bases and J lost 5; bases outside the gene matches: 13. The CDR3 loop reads CAWESGGGPLETQYF. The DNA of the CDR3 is TGTGCCTGGGAGTCCGGCGGGGGGCCCTTGGAGACCCAGTACTTC.